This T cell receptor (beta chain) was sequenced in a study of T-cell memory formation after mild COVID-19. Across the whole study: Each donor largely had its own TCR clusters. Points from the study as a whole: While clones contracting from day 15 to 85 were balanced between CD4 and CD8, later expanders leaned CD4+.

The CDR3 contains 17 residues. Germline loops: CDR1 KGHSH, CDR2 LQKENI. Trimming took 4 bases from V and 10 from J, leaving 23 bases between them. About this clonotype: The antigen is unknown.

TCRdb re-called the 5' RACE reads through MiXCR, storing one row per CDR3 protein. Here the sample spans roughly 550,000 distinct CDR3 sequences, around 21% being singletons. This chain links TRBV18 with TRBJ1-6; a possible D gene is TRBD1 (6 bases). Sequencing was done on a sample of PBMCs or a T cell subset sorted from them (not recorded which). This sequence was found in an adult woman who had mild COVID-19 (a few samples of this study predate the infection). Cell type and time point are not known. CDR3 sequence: CASSLPRSGGAGSPLHF. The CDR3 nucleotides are TGTGCCAGCTCACTACCTCGATCTGGGGGCGCAGGATCACCCCTCCACTTT.